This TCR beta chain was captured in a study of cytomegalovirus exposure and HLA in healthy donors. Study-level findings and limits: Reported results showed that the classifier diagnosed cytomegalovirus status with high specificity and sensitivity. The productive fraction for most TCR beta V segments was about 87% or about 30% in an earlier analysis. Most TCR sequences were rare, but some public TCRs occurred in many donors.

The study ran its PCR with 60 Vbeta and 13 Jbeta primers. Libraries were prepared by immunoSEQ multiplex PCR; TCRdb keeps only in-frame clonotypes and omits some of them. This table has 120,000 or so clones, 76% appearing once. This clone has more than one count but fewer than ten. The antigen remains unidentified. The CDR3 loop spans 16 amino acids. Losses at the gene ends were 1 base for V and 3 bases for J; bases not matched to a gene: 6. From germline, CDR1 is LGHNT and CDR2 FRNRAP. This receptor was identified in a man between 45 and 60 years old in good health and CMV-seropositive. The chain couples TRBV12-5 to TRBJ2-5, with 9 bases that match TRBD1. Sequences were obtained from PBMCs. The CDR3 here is CASGLGTGAPEETQYF. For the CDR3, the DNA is TGTGCTAGTGGTTTGGGGACAGGGGCCCCTGAAGAGACCCAGTACTTC.